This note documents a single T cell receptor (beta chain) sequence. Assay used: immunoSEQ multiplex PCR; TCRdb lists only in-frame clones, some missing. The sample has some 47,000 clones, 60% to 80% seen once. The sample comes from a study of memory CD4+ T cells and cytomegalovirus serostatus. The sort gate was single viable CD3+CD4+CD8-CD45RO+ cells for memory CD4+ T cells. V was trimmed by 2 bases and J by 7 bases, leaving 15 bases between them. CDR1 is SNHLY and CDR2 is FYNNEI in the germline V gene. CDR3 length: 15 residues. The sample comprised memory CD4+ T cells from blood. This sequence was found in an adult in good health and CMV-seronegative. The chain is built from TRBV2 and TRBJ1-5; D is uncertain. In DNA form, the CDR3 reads TGTGCCAGCAGTGAACTCGGAGGGAGCCAGCAGCCCCAGCATTTT. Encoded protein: CASSELGGSQQPQHF.